The 21 T cell receptor beta chains below were found in one sample sequenced in a study of shared clonotypes between healthy human individuals. The table came from immunoSEQ multiplex PCR; TCRdb's copy has only in-frame clones and leaves some out. In the table there are 1,500,000 or so clones, approximately 98.5% of which are singletons. The sample comprised naive CD4+ T cells sorted from blood. The subset is: CD45RA+ positively selected. The receptor source for this set is a man aged 30-40 years in good health.

This chain connects TRBV6-1 to TRBJ2-5; 7 positions match TRBD1. V lost 4 bases to trimming and J lost 2 bases; unmatched junction nucleotides: 7. The germline gives CDR1 MNHNS, CDR2 SASEGT. The CDR3 extends over 15 amino acids. This CDR3 reads CASSVRATGQETQYF. Written as DNA, the CDR3 is TGTGCCAGCAGTGTAAGGGCGACAGGGCAAGAGACCCAGTACTTC.

With regard to this clone: Within the sample, other DNA sequences also encode this same CDR3. The J gene is TRBJ2-3, the V gene TRBV6-5, with D unresolved. The CDR3 length is 11 residues. Trimming shortened V by 2 bases and J by 4 bases, and 1 base separated the two germline ends. Germline-derived CDR1 and CDR2 are MNHEY and SVGAGI. The CDR3 reads CASSYADTQYF. Here the CDR3 DNA reads TGTGCCAGCAGTTACGCAGATACGCAGTATTTT.

V usage is TRBV14 and J usage is TRBJ2-1; the match to TRBD1 covers 9 bases. CDR3 length: 18 residues. J was trimmed by 6 bases and V by 1 base; bases with no gene match: 13. The germline CDR1 and CDR2 sequences are SGHDN and FVKESK. The CDR3 DNA follows: TGTGCCAGCAGCCAAGGACCGGACAGGGGTATCGTGATCAATGAGCAGTTCTTC. The encoded protein is CASSQGPDRGIVINEQFF.

The chain employs TRBV2 and TRBJ2-3; D is ambiguous. CDR3 length: 11 residues. V was trimmed by 10 bases and J by 2 bases, leaving 7 bases between them. Germline V gene data show CDR1 as SNHLY and CDR2 as FYNNEI. This CDR3 reads CATAVTDTQYF. CDR3 DNA sequence: TGTGCCACCGCCGTCACAGATACGCAGTATTTT.

As for this clone: This sample also contains other DNA sequences that code for the same CDR3. The gene calls are TRBV5-1 and TRBJ2-3, with D perhaps being TRBD1 or TRBD2 (5 bases each). The CDR3 spans 14 residues. CDR1 is SGHRS, CDR2 YFSETQ, per germline. V was clipped by 2 bases and J by 4 bases, with 11 bases between them. CDR3 protein: CASSLRGAADTQYF. DNA of the CDR3: TGCGCCAGCAGCTTAAGAGGGGCCGCAGATACGCAGTATTTT.

For the CDR3, the DNA is TGTGCTAGTGGTCAGAACCACCGGGGCCTCGCGGCGGGCACCGGGGAGCTGTTTTTT. Translation gives CASGQNHRGLAAGTGELFF. The J gene is TRBJ2-2, the V gene TRBV12-5; TRBD1 or TRBD2 may be the D gene (5 bases each). The CDR3 has 19 residues. Trimming stripped 5 bases from V and 4 bases from J, with 26 bases between. The V gene's germline CDR1 is LGHNT and CDR2 FRNRAP.

The V gene is TRBV13, the J gene TRBJ2-5; D perhaps matches TRBD2 (6 bases). The germline CDR1 and CDR2 sequences are PRHDT and FYEKMQ (reference sequence). Trimming removed 5 bases from V and 4 bases from J, with 17 bases in between. This CDR3 region has 15 residues. The DNA for the CDR3 is TGTGCCAGCAGCGGACGGACGGGGGTCGCAGAGACCCAGTACTTC. This translates into CASSGRTGVAETQYF. The full variable domain, completed using reference TRBV13 and TRBJ2-5, is AAGVIQSPRHLIKEKRETATLKCYPIPRHDTVYWYQQGPGQDPQFLISFYEKMQSDKGSIPDRFSAQQFSDYHSELNMSSLELGDSALYFCASSGRTGVAETQYFGPGTRLLVL.

CDR3 sequence (DNA): TGTGCCAGCAGCTTAACAGGTCCCGGGAGAGTAACCGGGGAGCTGTTTTTT. Its protein product is CASSLTGPGRVTGELFF. The V call is TRBV7-3, the J call TRBJ2-2; TRBD2 might be the D (6 bases). Germline CDR1 SGHTA, CDR2 FQGTGA. The CDR3 is 17 residues long. The ends were cut back, 0 bases at V and 5 bases at J, with 16 bases in the middle.

The genes are TRBV9 and TRBJ2-7; perhaps D is TRBD1 or TRBD2 (5 bases each). Germline CDR1 is SGDLS and CDR2 is YYNGEE. The CDR3 runs 14 residues. V lost 0 bases and J 4 bases, leaving 11 bases between the germline ends. CDR3 amino acids: CASSVGRWGYEQYF. The CDR3 bases are TGTGCCAGCAGCGTAGGCAGGTGGGGGTACGAGCAGTACTTC.

The chain links TRBV9 to TRBJ1-2, with D possibly TRBD1 on 5 matching bases. The CDR3 runs 15 residues. The V gene lost 0 bases and the J gene lost 8 bases, with 17 bases spanning the gap. The germline V gene encodes CDR1 SGDLS and CDR2 YYNGEE. The CDR3 here is CASSVELSLGRGYTF. The CDR3 region has the DNA TGTGCCAGCAGCGTAGAACTCAGTTTGGGGCGCGGCTACACCTTC.

The chain recombines TRBV7-9 with TRBJ2-7; 14 positions match TRBD2. CDR3 length equals 17 residues. Germline CDR1 reads SEHNR; CDR2 reads FQNEAQ (reference sequence). Trimming removed 5 bases from V and 4 bases from J; junction bases left unmatched: 10. DNA of the CDR3: TGTGCCAGCAGCGCAGAACCCGGGACTAGCGGGAGATACGAGCAGTACTTC. Translation: CASSAEPGTSGRYEQYF.

The chain has TRBV15 and TRBJ1-1; perhaps TRBD1 as D (5 bases). This CDR3 spans 15 amino acids. Germline V CDR1 and CDR2: LNHNV, YYDKDF (reference sequence). Trimming cost V 3 bases and J 0 bases, with 11 bases left between them. CDR3 amino acids: CATSSKPGMNTEAFF. In nucleotides, the CDR3 is TGTGCCACCAGCAGTAAGCCAGGGATGAACACTGAAGCTTTCTTT. Complete variable domain (other parts from reference TRBV15 and TRBJ1-1): DAMVIQNPRYQVTQFGKPVTLSCSQTLNHNVMYWYQQKSSQAPKLLFHYYDKDFNNEADTPDNFQSRRPNTSFCFLDIRSPGLGDTAMYLCATSSKPGMNTEAFFGQGTRLTVV.

The chain couples TRBV5-6 to TRBJ2-7; D is uncertain. The CDR3 consists of 13 residues. The V gene's germline CDR1 is SGHDT and CDR2 YYEEEE. The V end lost 1 base, the J end lost 2 bases, and 7 bases lay between the germline ends. The CDR3 here is CASSLPTTYEQYF. The DNA for the CDR3 is TGTGCCAGCAGCTTGCCCACGACCTACGAGCAGTACTTC.

The V call is TRBV28, the J call TRBJ2-1; tentatively, D is TRBD1 or TRBD2 (5 bases each). Germline values: CDR1 MDHEN, CDR2 SYDVKM. Trimming shortened V by 8 bases and J by 4 bases, and 9 bases separated the two germline ends. CDR3 length: 12 amino acids. This chain's CDR3 is CASGTPYNEQFF. CDR3 DNA sequence: TGTGCCAGCGGGACGCCATACAATGAGCAGTTCTTC.

CDR3 protein: CASYLGITGNTIYF. The CDR3 DNA reads TGTGCCAGCTACCTAGGAATCACTGGAAACACCATATATTTT. This rearrangement joins TRBV18 to TRBJ1-3; D gene uncertain. V was clipped by 7 bases and J by 2 bases, with 12 bases between them. The germline V gene encodes CDR1 KGHSH and CDR2 LQKENI. The length of the CDR3 is 14 residues.

The chain has TRBV5-1 and TRBJ2-3, with D possibly being TRBD1 (6 bases). V was pared by 4 bases and J by 0 bases, with 15 bases between. The CDR3 runs to 16 residues. From germline, CDR1 is SGHRS and CDR2 YFSETQ. The CDR3 loop is CASSPDSQTSTDTQYF. The CDR3 nucleotides read TGCGCCAGCAGCCCGGACAGTCAAACTAGCACAGATACGCAGTATTTT.

In the case of this clone: A junction end diverges from the germline sequence, so it may reflect a read error. This sequence joins TRBV7-7 and TRBJ2-7; a weak D match, TRBD2 (6 bases). Per germline, CDR1 SSHAT and CDR2 FNYEAQ (reference sequence). The CDR3 consists of 13 residues. CDR3 coding DNA: TGTGCTAGCAGCCGTAGCGGCTCCTACGAGCAGTACTTC. It encodes CASSRSGSYEQYF.

This clone was recorded only once. The genes are TRBV30 and TRBJ2-7; a possible D gene is TRBD2 (6 bases). The germline V gene encodes CDR1 GTSNPN and CDR2 SVGIG (reference sequence). V lost 3 bases and J lost 5, with 17 bases in between. This CDR3 is built from 14 residues. Here the CDR3 reads CAWSRGVAGNEQYF. The CDR3 region has the DNA TGTGCCTGGAGCCGCGGGGTAGCAGGGAACGAGCAGTACTTC.

The CDR3 loop reads CASSRSVAGDNRELFF. The CDR3 bases are TGTGCCAGTAGTCGTTCGGTAGCGGGAGATAACAGGGAGCTGTTTTTT. This chain uses TRBV19 with TRBJ2-2, with 9 positions matching TRBD2. V lost 5 bases and J lost 9; bases outside the gene matches: 13. The CDR3 has 16 amino acids. Germline CDR1 LNHDA, CDR2 SQIVND (reference sequence).

V is TRBV18 and J is TRBJ1-4; D is uncertain. The ends were cut back, 3 bases at V and 8 bases at J, with 13 bases in the middle. CDR1 KGHSH and CDR2 LQKENI come from the germline V gene. This CDR3 spans 14 amino acids. The CDR3 nucleotides read TGTGCCAGCTCACCCGAGCAGCGTTGGGAAAAACTGTTTTTT. This gives the protein CASSPEQRWEKLFF. Full variable domain (outside the CDR3, taken from reference TRBV18 and TRBJ1-4): NAGVMQNPRHLVRRRGQEARLRCSPMKGHSHVYWYRQLPEEGLKFMVYLQKENIIDESGMPKERFSAEFPKEGPSILRIQQVVRGDSAAYFCASSPEQRWEKLFFGSGTQLSVL.

The chain employs TRBV29-1 and TRBJ1-1; possible D gene TRBD1, 6 bases. The germline V gene encodes CDR1 SQVTM and CDR2 ANQGSEA. The CDR3 contains 13 residues. V gave up 7 bases and J gave up 2 bases, with 14 bases separating them. The CDR3, as DNA: TGCAGCGCCGGAGGGGGGCCCAACACTGAAGCTTTCTTT. Translated, it gives CSAGGGPNTEAFF.